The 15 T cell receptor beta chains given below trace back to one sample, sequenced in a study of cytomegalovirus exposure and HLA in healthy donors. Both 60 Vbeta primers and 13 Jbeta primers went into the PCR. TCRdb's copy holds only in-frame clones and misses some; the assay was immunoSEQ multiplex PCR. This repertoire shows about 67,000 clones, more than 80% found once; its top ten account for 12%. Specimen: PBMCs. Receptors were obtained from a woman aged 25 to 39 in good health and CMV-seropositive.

The CDR3 DNA reads as TGTGCCAGCAGCCAAGATTTGGGGGGAGTAGGGGTCTATGGCTACACCTTC. It is translated as CASSQDLGGVGVYGYTF. The chain links TRBV4-2 to TRBJ1-2; TRBD1 is a possible D gene (5 bases). The CDR3 is 17 residues long. The germline V and J ends were trimmed by 0 bases and 4 bases, with 18 bases remaining between them. Germline V gene data show CDR1 as LGHNA and CDR2 as YNFKEQ.

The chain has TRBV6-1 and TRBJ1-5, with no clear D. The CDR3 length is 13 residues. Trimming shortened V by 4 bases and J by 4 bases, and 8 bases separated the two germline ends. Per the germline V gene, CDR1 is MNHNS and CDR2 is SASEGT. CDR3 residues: CASSATLNQPQHF. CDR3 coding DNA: TGTGCCAGCAGTGCAACATTAAATCAGCCCCAGCATTTT.

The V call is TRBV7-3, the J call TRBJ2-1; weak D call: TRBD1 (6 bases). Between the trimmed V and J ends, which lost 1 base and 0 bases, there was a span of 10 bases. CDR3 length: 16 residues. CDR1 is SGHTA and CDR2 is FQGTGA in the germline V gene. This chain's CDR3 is CASSLNAGVSYNEQFF. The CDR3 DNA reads TGTGCCAGCAGCTTAAATGCAGGGGTCTCCTACAATGAGCAGTTCTTC. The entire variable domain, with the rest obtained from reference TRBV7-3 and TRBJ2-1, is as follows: GAGVSQTPSNKVTEKGKYVELRCDPISGHTALYWYRQSLGQGPEFLIYFQGTGAADDSGLPNDRFFAVRPEGSVSTLKIQRTERGDSAVYLCASSLNAGVSYNEQFFGPGTRLTVL.

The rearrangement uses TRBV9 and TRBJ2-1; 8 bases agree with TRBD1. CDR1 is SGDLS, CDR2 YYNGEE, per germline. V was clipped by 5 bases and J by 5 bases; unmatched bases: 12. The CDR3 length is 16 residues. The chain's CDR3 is CASSRSPTGGDNEQFF. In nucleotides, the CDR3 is TGTGCCAGCAGTCGAAGCCCCACAGGGGGAGACAATGAGCAGTTCTTC.

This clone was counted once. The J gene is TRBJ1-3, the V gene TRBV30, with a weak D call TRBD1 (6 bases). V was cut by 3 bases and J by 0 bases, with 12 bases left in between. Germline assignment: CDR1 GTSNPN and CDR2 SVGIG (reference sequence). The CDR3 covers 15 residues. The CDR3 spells CAWRLDRLSGNTIYF. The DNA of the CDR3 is TGTGCCTGGAGATTGGACAGACTCTCTGGAAACACCATATATTTT.

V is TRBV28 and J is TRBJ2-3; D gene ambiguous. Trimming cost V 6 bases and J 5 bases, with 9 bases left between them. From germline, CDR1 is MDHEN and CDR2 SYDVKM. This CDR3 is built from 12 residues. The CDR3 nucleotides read TGTGCCAGCAGGCGTAGGAGAGATACGCAGTATTTT. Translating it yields CASRRRRDTQYF.

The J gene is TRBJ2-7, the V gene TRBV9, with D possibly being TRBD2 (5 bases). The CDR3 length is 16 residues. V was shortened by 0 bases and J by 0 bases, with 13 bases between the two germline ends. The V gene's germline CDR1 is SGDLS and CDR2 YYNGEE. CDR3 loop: CASSVGSGVGSYEQYF. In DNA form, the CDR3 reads TGTGCCAGCAGCGTAGGAAGCGGAGTGGGCTCCTACGAGCAGTACTTC. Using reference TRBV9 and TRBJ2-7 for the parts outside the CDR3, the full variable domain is DSGVTQTPKHLITATGQRVTLRCSPRSGDLSVYWYQQSLDQGLQFLIQYYNGEERAKGNILERFSAQQFPDLHSELNLSSLELGDSALYFCASSVGSGVGSYEQYFGPGTRLTVT.

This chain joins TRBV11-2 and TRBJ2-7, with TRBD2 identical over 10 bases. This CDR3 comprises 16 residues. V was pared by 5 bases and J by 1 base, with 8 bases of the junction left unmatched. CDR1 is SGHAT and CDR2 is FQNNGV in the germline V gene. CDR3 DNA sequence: TGTGCCAGCAGCCTGACTGGACTAGCGGTGTCCTACGAGCAGTACTTC. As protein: CASSLTGLAVSYEQYF.

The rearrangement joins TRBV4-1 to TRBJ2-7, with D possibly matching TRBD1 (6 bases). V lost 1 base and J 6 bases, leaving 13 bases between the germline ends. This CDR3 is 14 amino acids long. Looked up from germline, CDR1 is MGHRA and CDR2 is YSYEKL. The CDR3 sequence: CASSQGTADGEQYF. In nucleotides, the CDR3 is TGCGCCAGCAGCCAAGGGACAGCCGATGGCGAGCAGTACTTC.

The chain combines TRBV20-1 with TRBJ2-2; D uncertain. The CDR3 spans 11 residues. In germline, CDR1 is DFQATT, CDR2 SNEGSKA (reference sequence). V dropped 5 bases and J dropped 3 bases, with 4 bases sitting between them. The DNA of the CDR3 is TGCAGTGCTGCGGACACCGGGGAGCTGTTTTTT. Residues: CSAADTGELFF.

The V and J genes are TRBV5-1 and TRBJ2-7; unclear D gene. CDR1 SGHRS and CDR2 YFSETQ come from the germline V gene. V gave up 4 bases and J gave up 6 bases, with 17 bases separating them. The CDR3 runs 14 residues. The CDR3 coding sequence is TGCGCCAGCAGCCCAGAACGGGTTAGGAGCGAGCAGTACTTC. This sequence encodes CASSPERVRSEQYF. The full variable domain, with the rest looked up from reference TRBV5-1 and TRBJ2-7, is KAGVTQTPRYLIKTRGQQVTLSCSPISGHRSVSWYQQTPGQGLQFLFEYFSETQRNKGNFPGRFSGRQFSNSRSEMNVSTLELGDSALYLCASSPERVRSEQYFGPGTRLTVT.

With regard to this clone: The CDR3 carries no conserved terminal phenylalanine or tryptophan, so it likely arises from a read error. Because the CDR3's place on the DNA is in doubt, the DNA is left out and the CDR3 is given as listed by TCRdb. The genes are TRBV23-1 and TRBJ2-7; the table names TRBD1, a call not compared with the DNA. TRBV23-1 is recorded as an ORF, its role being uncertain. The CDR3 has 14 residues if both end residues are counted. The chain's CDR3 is CASSQLHRIPLSRR.

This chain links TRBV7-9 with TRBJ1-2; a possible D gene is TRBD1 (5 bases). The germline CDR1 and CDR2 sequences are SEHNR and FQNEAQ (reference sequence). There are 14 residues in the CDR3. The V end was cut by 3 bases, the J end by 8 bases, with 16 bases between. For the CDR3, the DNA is TGTGCCAGCAGCTTGGTGCGGGGCGGTCGCGGCTACACCTTC. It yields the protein CASSLVRGGRGYTF.

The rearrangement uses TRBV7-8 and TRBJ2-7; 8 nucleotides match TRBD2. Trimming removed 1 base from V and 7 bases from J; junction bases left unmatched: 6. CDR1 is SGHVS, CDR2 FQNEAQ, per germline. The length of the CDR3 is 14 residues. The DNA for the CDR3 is TGTGCCAGCAGCTTAGTGGCGGGAGGTGGAGAGCAGTACTTC. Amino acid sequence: CASSLVAGGGEQYF.

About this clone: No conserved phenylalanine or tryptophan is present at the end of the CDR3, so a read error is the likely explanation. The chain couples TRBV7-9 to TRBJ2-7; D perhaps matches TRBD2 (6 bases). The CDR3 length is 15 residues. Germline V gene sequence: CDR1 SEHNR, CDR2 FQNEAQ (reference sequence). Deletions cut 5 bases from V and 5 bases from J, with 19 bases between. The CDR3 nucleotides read TGTGCCAGCAGCCATAAACGGGGGTCATTCCACGAGCAGTACCTC. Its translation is CASSHKRGSFHEQYL.